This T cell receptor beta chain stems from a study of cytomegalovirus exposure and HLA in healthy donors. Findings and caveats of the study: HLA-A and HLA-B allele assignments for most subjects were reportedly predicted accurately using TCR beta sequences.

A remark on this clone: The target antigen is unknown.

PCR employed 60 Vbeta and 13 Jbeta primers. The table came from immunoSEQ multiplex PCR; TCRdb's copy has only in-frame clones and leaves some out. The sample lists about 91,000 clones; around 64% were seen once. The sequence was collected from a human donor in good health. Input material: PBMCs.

In nucleotides, the CDR3 is TGTGCCAGCAGCGGGCAGACAGGGGTTAGGGACGAGCAGTACTTC. Residues: CASSGQTGVRDEQYF. This sequence joins TRBV7-2 and TRBJ2-7, with 8 bases matching TRBD1. J gave up 5 bases and V 5 bases, and 11 bases lay outside the gene matches. This CDR3 is 15 amino acids long. Germline V lookup: CDR1 SGHTA, CDR2 FQGNSA.